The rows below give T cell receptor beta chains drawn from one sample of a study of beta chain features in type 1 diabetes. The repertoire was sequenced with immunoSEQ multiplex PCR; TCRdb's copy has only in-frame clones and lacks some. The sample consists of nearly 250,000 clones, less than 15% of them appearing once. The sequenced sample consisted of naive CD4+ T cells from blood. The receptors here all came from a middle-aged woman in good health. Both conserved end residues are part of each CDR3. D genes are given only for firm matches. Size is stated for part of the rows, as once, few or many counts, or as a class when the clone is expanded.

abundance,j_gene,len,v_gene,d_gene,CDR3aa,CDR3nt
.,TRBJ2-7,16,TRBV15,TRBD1,CATSRASGQGNYEQYF,TGTGCCACCAGCAGGGCCAGCGGACAGGGGAACTACGAGCAGTACTTC
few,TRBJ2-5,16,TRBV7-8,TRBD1,CASSPWTGGNQETQYF,TGTGCCAGCAGCCCATGGACAGGGGGAAACCAAGAGACCCAGTACTTC
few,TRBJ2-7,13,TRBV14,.,CASSQAGGQVRYF,TGTGCCAGCAGCCAAGCAGGAGGGCAAGTTAGGTACTTC
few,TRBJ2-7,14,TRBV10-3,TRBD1,CATTAGQGAYEQYF,TGTGCCACCACCGCGGGACAGGGGGCCTACGAGCAGTACTTC
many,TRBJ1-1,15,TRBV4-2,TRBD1,CASSPTDRDYTEAFF,TGTGCCAGCAGCCCAACGGACAGGGACTACACTGAAGCTTTCTTT
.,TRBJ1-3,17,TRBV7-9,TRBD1,CASSLARQGSSGNTIYF,TGTGCCAGCAGCTTAGCCCGACAGGGAAGCTCTGGAAACACCATATATTTT
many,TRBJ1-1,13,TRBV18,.,CASSPTGGTEAFF,TGTGCCAGCTCACCAACGGGTGGCACTGAAGCTTTCTTT
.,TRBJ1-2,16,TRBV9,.,CASSVGGWDTDYGYTF,TGTGCCAGCAGCGTAGGGGGATGGGACACGGACTATGGCTACACCTTC
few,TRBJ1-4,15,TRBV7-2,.,CASSLTILEDEKLFF,TGTGCCAGCAGCTTAACCATCCTTGAGGATGAAAAACTGTTTTTT
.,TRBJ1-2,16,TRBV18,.,CASSPLDQGLTYGYTF,TGTGCCAGCTCACCTTTAGATCAGGGACTAACATATGGCTACACCTTC
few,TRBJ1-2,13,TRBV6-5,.,CASSVDGNYGYTF,TGTGCCAGCAGTGTCGACGGGAACTATGGCTACACCTTC
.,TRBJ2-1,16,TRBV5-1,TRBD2,CASSLVAGASYNEQFF,TGCGCCAGCAGCTTAGTAGCGGGAGCGTCCTACAATGAGCAGTTCTTC
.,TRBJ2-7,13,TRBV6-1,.,CASSSGQSYEQYF,TGTGCCAGCAGTTCCGGACAGTCCTACGAGCAGTACTTC
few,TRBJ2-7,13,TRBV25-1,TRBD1,CASSAPTGDEQYF,TGTGCCAGCAGTGCCCCCACAGGGGACGAGCAGTACTTC
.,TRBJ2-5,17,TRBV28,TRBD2,CASSLGLAGGVVETQYF,TGTGCCAGCAGTTTAGGCTTAGCGGGGGGTGTGGTCGAGACCCAGTACTTC
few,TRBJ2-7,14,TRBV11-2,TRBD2,CASSSPGGWYEQYF,TGTGCCAGCAGCTCACCGGGGGGTTGGTACGAGCAGTACTTC
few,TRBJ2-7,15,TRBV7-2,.,CASSFRNGGNYEQYF,TGTGCCAGCAGCTTTCGTAATGGGGGGAACTACGAGCAGTACTTC
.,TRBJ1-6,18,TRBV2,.,CASSELVGQSSYNSPLHF,TGTGCCAGCAGTGAACTTGTCGGACAGAGCTCCTATAATTCCCCCCTCCACTTT
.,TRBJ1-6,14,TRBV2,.,CASSEVGVNSPLHF,TGTGCCAGCAGTGAGGTAGGGGTTAATTCACCCCTCCACTTT
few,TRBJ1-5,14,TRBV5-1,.,CASSVDQGSQPQHF,TGCGCCAGCAGCGTGGATCAGGGGAGTCAGCCCCAGCATTTT
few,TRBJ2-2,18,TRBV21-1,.,CASSRVWLGTGGTGELFF,TGTGCCAGCAGCAGAGTATGGCTGGGGACAGGGGGTACCGGGGAGCTGTTTTTT
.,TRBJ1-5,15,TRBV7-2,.,CASSLVGSGFQPQHF,TGTGCCAGCAGCTTAGTAGGGTCAGGGTTCCAGCCCCAGCATTTT
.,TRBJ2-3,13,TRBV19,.,CASSTTLAYTQYF,TGTGCCAGTAGCACTACCCTGGCGTATACGCAGTATTTT
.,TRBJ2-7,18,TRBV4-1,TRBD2,CASSQDHGRADSSYEQYF,TGCGCCAGCAGCCAAGACCACGGGAGGGCGGACAGCTCCTACGAGCAGTACTTC
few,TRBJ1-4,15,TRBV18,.,CASSPPSRGLDKLFF,TGTGCCAGCTCACCACCCTCCAGGGGACTAGACAAACTGTTTTTT
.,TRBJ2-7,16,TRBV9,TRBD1,CASSVGRTGELDEQYF,TGTGCCAGCAGCGTAGGAAGGACAGGCGAGTTAGACGAGCAGTACTTC
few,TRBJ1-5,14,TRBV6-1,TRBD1,CASSTGQGYQPQHF,TGTGCCAGCAGTACGGGACAGGGTTATCAGCCCCAGCATTTT
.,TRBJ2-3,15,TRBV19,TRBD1,CASRLSGGRSDTQYF,TGTGCCAGTAGGCTCTCAGGGGGTCGGTCTGATACGCAGTATTTT
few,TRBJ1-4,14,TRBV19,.,CASTPGGSVEKLFF,TGTGCCAGTACCCCCGGCGGGAGTGTTGAAAAACTGTTTTTT
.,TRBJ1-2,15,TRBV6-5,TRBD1,CASSNLGQGVYGYTF,TGTGCCAGCAGTAACCTCGGACAGGGAGTATATGGCTACACCTTC
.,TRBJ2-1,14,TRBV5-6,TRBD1,CASSHRDSIDEQFF,TGTGCCAGCAGTCACCGGGACAGTATCGATGAGCAGTTCTTC
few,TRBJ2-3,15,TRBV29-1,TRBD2,CSVGRLAGGSGTQYF,TGCAGCGTCGGACGACTAGCGGGGGGTAGCGGTACGCAGTATTTT
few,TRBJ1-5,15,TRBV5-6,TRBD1,CASSFDRGGNQPQHF,TGTGCCAGCAGCTTCGACAGGGGTGGCAATCAGCCCCAGCATTTT
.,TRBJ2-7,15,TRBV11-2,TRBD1,CASSAHGQANYEQYF,TGTGCCAGCAGCGCTCACGGACAGGCCAATTACGAGCAGTACTTC
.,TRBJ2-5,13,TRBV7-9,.,CASSLTGMETQYF,TGTGCCAGCAGCTTAACAGGGATGGAGACCCAGTACTTC
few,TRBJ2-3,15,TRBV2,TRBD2,CASSVLSGGTDTQYF,TGTGCCAGCAGTGTCCTTAGCGGGGGAACAGATACGCAGTATTTT
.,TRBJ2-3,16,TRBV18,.,CASSLHVQPDTDTQYF,TGTGCCAGCTCACTACATGTACAGCCAGACACAGATACGCAGTATTTT
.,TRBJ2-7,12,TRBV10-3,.,CAIAARSYEQYF,TGTGCCATCGCGGCTAGATCTTACGAGCAGTACTTC
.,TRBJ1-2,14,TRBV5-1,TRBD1,CASSLVQGDYGYTF,TGCGCCAGCAGCTTGGTTCAGGGGGACTATGGCTACACCTTC
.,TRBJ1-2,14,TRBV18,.,CASSPESGNYGYTF,TGTGCCAGCTCACCGGAATCAGGAAACTATGGCTACACCTTC
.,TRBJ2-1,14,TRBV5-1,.,CASSLGWQYNEQFF,TGCGCCAGCAGCTTGGGGTGGCAGTACAATGAGCAGTTCTTC
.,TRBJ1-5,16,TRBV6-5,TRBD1,CASSYAGRGGNQPQHF,TGTGCCAGCAGTTACGCCGGCAGGGGGGGCAATCAGCCCCAGCATTTT
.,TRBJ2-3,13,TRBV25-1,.,CASSGEVADTQYF,TGTGCCAGCAGTGGCGAGGTGGCAGATACGCAGTATTTT
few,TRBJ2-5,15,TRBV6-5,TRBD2,CASSTTLAGLRAQYF,TGTGCCAGCAGCACAACCTTAGCGGGTCTTCGGGCCCAGTACTTC
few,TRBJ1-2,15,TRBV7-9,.,CASSLTGIASYGYTF,TGTGCCAGCAGCTTAACGGGGATCGCATCCTATGGCTACACCTTC